A single sample is the source of the 31 T cell receptor beta chains below, sequenced in a study of T cells in tuberculosis. TCRdb's table, derived via immunoSEQ multiplex PCR, lists solely in-frame clones and lacks some. Of tens of thousands of clones in the sample, about 85% were seen once. Time point defined: new active TB diagnosis, blood taken before or within 7 days of starting treatment. Here the sequenced sample was PBMCs, taken at tuberculosis diagnosis. The source is an adult with tuberculosis.

The V gene is TRBV27, the J gene TRBJ2-1, with D uncertain. Germline lookup yields CDR1 MNHEY and CDR2 SMNVEV (reference sequence). Trimming shortened V by 3 bases and J by 15 bases, and 18 bases separated the two germline ends. This CDR3 contains 13 residues. Written as DNA, the CDR3 is TGTGCCAGCAGTTTGGGTTTTGGGCTATTGATGTTCTTC. Its translation: CASSLGFGLLMFF.

The V and J genes are TRBV5-1 and TRBJ2-1, with D uncertain. CDR3 size: 14 residues. V was cut by 6 bases and J by 0 bases, with 10 bases left in between. Germline CDR1 and CDR2: SGHRS and YFSETQ. The CDR3 DNA reads as TGCGCCAGCAATCCCGAGAGCTCCTACAATGAGCAGTTCTTC. This translates into CASNPESSYNEQFF.

This chain joins TRBV4-1 and TRBJ1-1; D is ambiguous. CDR3 length: 14 amino acids. Germline CDR1 and CDR2: MGHRA and YSYEKL. Between the trimmed V and J ends, which lost 4 bases and 4 bases, there was a span of 13 bases. The CDR3 DNA is TGCGCCAGCAGCCTACGATGGGAGGTCACTGAAGCTTTCTTT. Translation gives CASSLRWEVTEAFF.

This chain joins TRBV5-6 and TRBJ2-1; a weak D match, TRBD2 (6 bases). Germline-derived CDR1 and CDR2 are SGHDT and YYEEEE. The CDR3 has 13 amino acids. The germline V and J ends were trimmed by 4 bases and 10 bases, with 15 bases remaining between them. DNA for the CDR3: TGTGCCAGCAGCCCGGGACTTGCCAAAGAGCAGTTCTTC. This codes for CASSPGLAKEQFF.

The chain uses TRBV21-1 and TRBJ2-7; the table's D call of TRBD1 was not tested on the DNA. TRBV21-1 has pseudogene status. The CDR3 extends over 15 amino acids. CDR3 in amino acids: CASTLGDEGAYEQYF. CDR3 coding DNA: TGTGCCAGCACACTGGGGGACGAGGGGGCCTACGAGCAGTACTTC.

The chain is built from TRBV7-2 and TRBJ2-4, with D perhaps TRBD2 (5 bases). CDR3 length: 17 residues. Germline assignment: CDR1 SGHTA and CDR2 FQGNSA. The germline V and J ends were trimmed by 2 bases and 0 bases, with 14 bases remaining between them. CDR3 DNA: TGTGCCAGCAGCTTAATTTTGTCAGGACTAGCCAAAAACATTCAGTACTTC. Amino acid sequence: CASSLILSGLAKNIQYF.

This clone has only a few counts. V usage is TRBV15 and J usage is TRBJ1-2; 9 positions agree with TRBD1. In germline, CDR1 is LNHNV, CDR2 YYDKDF (reference sequence). The V gene end was trimmed by 1 base and the J gene end by 6 bases; junction bases not matched to a gene: 6. This CDR3 is 15 amino acids long. The CDR3 sequence is CATSRGRTGVHGYTF. The CDR3 region has the DNA TGTGCCACCAGCAGAGGCCGGACAGGGGTGCATGGCTACACCTTC.

V usage is TRBV27 and J usage is TRBJ2-7; 7 nucleotides line up with TRBD2. In germline, CDR1 is MNHEY, CDR2 SMNVEV (reference sequence). J was trimmed by 6 bases and V by 6 bases; bases with no gene match: 14. The CDR3 covers 15 residues. The CDR3 DNA reads TGTGCCAGCAGGTCGATTGCTAGCGGAGAAGGCGAGCAGTACTTC. This encodes CASRSIASGEGEQYF.

J is TRBJ2-2 and V is TRBV5-1; TRBD1 aligns across 7 bases. Germline lookup yields CDR1 SGHRS and CDR2 YFSETQ. The CDR3 is made up of 13 amino acids. Trimming took 10 bases from V and 4 from J; bases not matched to a gene: 7. DNA for the CDR3: TGCGCCCTACAGGGGCAAGGCACCGGGGAGCTGTTTTTT. Its protein product is CALQGQGTGELFF. The complete variable domain, with remaining parts taken from reference TRBV5-1 and TRBJ2-2, reads KAGVTQTPRYLIKTRGQQVTLSCSPISGHRSVSWYQQTPGQGLQFLFEYFSETQRNKGNFPGRFSGRQFSNSRSEMNVSTLELGDSALYLCALQGQGTGELFFGEGSRLTVL.

The genes are TRBV4-2 and TRBJ2-3; the match to TRBD2 covers 11 bases. Germline CDR1 is LGHNA and CDR2 is YNFKEQ. This CDR3 region has 17 residues. V shed 0 bases and J 4 bases; nucleotides not matched to a gene: 6. CDR3 sequence: CASSQEGDSGGADTQYF. The CDR3 DNA reads TGTGCCAGCAGCCAAGAGGGCGATAGCGGGGGGGCAGATACGCAGTATTTT.

The rearrangement joins TRBV10-3 to TRBJ2-1, with D perhaps TRBD2 (6 bases). This CDR3 contains 15 residues. Germline V CDR1 and CDR2: ENHRY, SYGVKD. The V and J ends lost 11 bases and 6 bases respectively, with 23 bases between them. This CDR3 is CAARTDGSPGNEQFF. Written as DNA, the CDR3 is TGTGCCGCACGAACTGACGGGAGCCCGGGCAATGAGCAGTTCTTC.

This chain joins TRBV28 and TRBJ2-6; 11 nucleotides line up with TRBD2. Germline CDR1 and CDR2: MDHEN and SYDVKM. The CDR3 extends over 17 amino acids. V lost 5 bases to trimming and J lost 0 bases; unmatched junction nucleotides: 3. CDR3 bases: TGTGCCAGCAGTCCCGGGACTAGCGGCTCTGGGGCCAACGTCCTGACTTTC. Translation: CASSPGTSGSGANVLTF.

The chain couples TRBV7-2 to TRBJ2-6; D possibly corresponds to TRBD2 (5 bases). V lost 5 bases and J lost 0, with 14 bases in between. CDR1 is SGHTA and CDR2 is FQGNSA in the germline V gene. This CDR3 spans 17 amino acids. CDR3 sequence (DNA): TGTGCCAGCAGCCCCCCTAGCCGAGCCTCTGGGGCCAACGTCCTGACTTTC. Its translation: CASSPPSRASGANVLTF.

CDR3 in DNA: TGTGCCAGCAGCCGAACCCCGGGAGGGTACAATGAGCAGTTCTTC. This sequence encodes CASSRTPGGYNEQFF. The V and J genes are TRBV7-2 and TRBJ2-1, with 8 bases matching TRBD2. The CDR3 length is 15 residues. The germline CDR1 and CDR2 sequences are SGHTA and FQGNSA. J lost 4 bases, V lost 5 bases, and 7 bases had no gene match.

The CDR3 nucleotides are TGTGCCAGCATTGGGCTAGCGGTGAACACCGGGGAGCTGTTTTTT. This sequence encodes CASIGLAVNTGELFF. The chain recombines TRBV28 with TRBJ2-2, with 7 bases aligning to TRBD2. The ends lost 7 bases at V and 1 base at J; junction bases unmatched: 6. The CDR3 covers 15 residues. Germline V gene lookup returns CDR1 MDHEN and CDR2 SYDVKM. The full variable domain, in which reference TRBV28 and TRBJ2-2 provide the parts outside the CDR3, is DVKVTQSSRYLVKRTGEKVFLECVQDMDHENMFWYRQDPGLGLRLIYFSYDVKMKEKGDIPEGYSVSREKKERFSLILESASTNQTSMYLCASIGLAVNTGELFFGEGSRLTVL.

The chain uses TRBV7-8 and TRBJ1-2; TRBD1 agrees at 7 bases. V was clipped by 7 bases and J by 8 bases; unmatched bases: 10. The CDR3 extends over 13 amino acids. Germline assignment: CDR1 SGHVS and CDR2 FQNEAQ. CDR3 in amino acids: CASNPQGVYGYTF. The DNA for the CDR3 is TGTGCCAGCAACCCCCAGGGGGTGTACGGCTACACCTTC. Full variable domain (missing parts from reference TRBV7-8 and TRBJ1-2): GAGVSQSPRYKVAKRGQDVALRCDPISGHVSLFWYQQALGQGPEFLTYFQNEAQLDKSGLPSDRFFAERPEGSVSTLKIQRTQQEDSAVYLCASNPQGVYGYTFGSGTRLTVV.

V and J are TRBV28 and TRBJ1-1, with TRBD1 matching over 8 bases. Germline V CDR1 and CDR2: MDHEN, SYDVKM. The V gene end was trimmed by 8 bases and the J gene end by 1 base; junction bases not matched to a gene: 0. The CDR3 loop spans 12 amino acids. The CDR3 reads CASGTGNTEAFF. The CDR3 region has the DNA TGTGCCAGCGGGACAGGGAACACTGAAGCTTTCTTT.

V and J are TRBV6-1 and TRBJ2-6; weak D call: TRBD1 (6 bases). CDR1 is MNHNS and CDR2 is SASEGT in the germline V gene. Trimming stripped 4 bases from V and 3 bases from J, with 7 bases between. The CDR3 is 14 amino acids. CDR3 in DNA: TGTGCCAGCAGTGCAGGGGTTGGGGCCAACGTCCTGACTTTC. Encoded protein: CASSAGVGANVLTF.

The V gene is TRBV6-1, the J gene TRBJ2-3; maybe TRBD1 (7 bases). Germline assignment: CDR1 MNHNS and CDR2 SASEGT. The CDR3 contains 16 residues. V lost 4 bases and J lost 0, with 14 bases in between. The CDR3 region has the DNA TGTGCCAGCAGTGCAAAATCAGGGGGGAGCACAGATACGCAGTATTTT. It codes for CASSAKSGGSTDTQYF.

Comments on this clone: Relative to the germline gene, one junction end is altered; a read error may explain this. The V and J genes are TRBV27 and TRBJ1-6; D is undetermined. The CDR3 totals 13 residues. Germline V gene data show CDR1 as MNHEY and CDR2 as SMNVEV (reference sequence). The CDR3 sequence: CASSLSYNSPLHF. CDR3 coding DNA: TGTGCCAGCAGTTTATCCTACAATTCACCCCTCCACTTT.

This sequence joins TRBV4-3 and TRBJ1-2, with D possibly matching TRBD1 (6 bases). CDR1 is LGHNA, CDR2 YSLEER, per germline. The CDR3 loop spans 14 amino acids. Trimming stripped 0 bases from V and 4 bases from J, with 9 bases between. The CDR3, as DNA: TGCGCCAGCAGCCAAGATCGGGGGGCCTATGGCTACACCTTC. Its translation is CASSQDRGAYGYTF.

The V gene is TRBV2, the J gene TRBJ2-5; 9 bases map to TRBD2. The CDR3 has 15 amino acids. Looked up from germline, CDR1 is SNHLY and CDR2 is FYNNEI. Trimming removed 7 bases from V and 1 base from J; junction bases left unmatched: 7. This CDR3 reads CASTNLAGSQETQYF. The CDR3 DNA reads as TGTGCCAGCACAAATCTAGCGGGGAGCCAAGAGACCCAGTACTTC.

J is TRBJ1-1 and V is TRBV6-5, with D perhaps matching TRBD1 (5 bases). CDR3 size: 11 residues. V lost 6 bases to trimming and J lost 12 bases, with 14 bases between them. CDR1 MNHEY and CDR2 SVGAGI come from the germline V gene. CDR3 region: CASSDLGGTFF. CDR3 in DNA: TGTGCCAGCAGCGATCTTGGGGGGACTTTCTTT.

The chain links TRBV15 to TRBJ1-4; D ambiguous. Germline V lookup: CDR1 LNHNV, CDR2 YYDKDF (reference sequence). Deletions cut 0 bases from V and 8 bases from J, with 13 bases between. The CDR3 is 15 residues long. This CDR3 reads CATSRDRSTREKLFF. The CDR3, as DNA: TGTGCCACCAGCAGAGATAGATCTACCCGGGAAAAACTGTTTTTT. Variable domain in full (rest from reference TRBV15 and TRBJ1-4): DAMVIQNPRYQVTQFGKPVTLSCSQTLNHNVMYWYQQKSSQAPKLLFHYYDKDFNNEADTPDNFQSRRPNTSFCFLDIRSPGLGDTAMYLCATSRDRSTREKLFFGSGTQLSVL.

The CDR3 region is CASSYAGTEFLGTQYF. The CDR3 coding sequence is TGTGCCAGCAGTTATGCCGGGACAGAATTTCTTGGGACCCAGTACTTC. The chain carries TRBV6-6 and TRBJ2-5; 7 nucleotides align to TRBD1. This CDR3 is built from 16 residues. Germline V gives CDR1 MNHNY, CDR2 SVGAGI (reference sequence). Trimming removed 3 bases from V and 7 bases from J; junction bases left unmatched: 14.

The V gene is TRBV30, the J gene TRBJ1-1; weak D call: TRBD1 (5 bases). V was clipped by 0 bases and J by 5 bases, with 10 bases between them. The CDR3 contains 13 residues. Per the germline V gene, CDR1 is GTSNPN and CDR2 is SVGIG (reference sequence). CDR3 sequence (DNA): TGTGCCTGGAGTGTTGACAGTGAAACTGAAGCTTTCTTT. The encoded protein is CAWSVDSETEAFF.

This clone was recorded once. The chain is built from TRBV7-8 and TRBJ1-1, with 7 positions matching TRBD1. V dropped 0 bases and J dropped 1; count of bases not matched to a gene: 5. This CDR3 contains 16 residues. CDR1 is SGHVS, CDR2 FQNEAQ, per germline. CDR3 bases: TGTGCCAGCAGCTTAGCAGGGGGCGCGGAGAACACTGAAGCTTTCTTT. It is translated as CASSLAGGAENTEAFF.

The chain has TRBV30 and TRBJ1-2; perhaps TRBD1 as D (5 bases). The CDR3 spans 15 residues. Trimming left V 5 bases short and J 2 bases short, with 18 bases between. Looked up from germline, CDR1 is GTSNPN and CDR2 is SVGIG (reference sequence). The CDR3 region is CAWSLWGNLNYGYTF. CDR3 coding DNA: TGTGCCTGGTCCCTGTGGGGCAACTTGAACTATGGCTACACCTTC.

This clone has just a few counts. The rearrangement links TRBV10-2 to TRBJ2-4; 8 nucleotides match TRBD1. CDR3 size: 15 residues. Germline V gives CDR1 WSHSY, CDR2 SAAADI. V was clipped by 1 base and J by 4 bases; unmatched bases: 3. The CDR3 is CASSEFRDRKNIQYF. The CDR3 DNA follows: TGCGCCAGCAGTGAGTTCCGGGACAGGAAAAACATTCAGTACTTC.

The chain employs TRBV2 and TRBJ2-2, with 9 bases fitting TRBD1. Per the germline V gene, CDR1 is SNHLY and CDR2 is FYNNEI. CDR3 length equals 15 residues. The V and J ends lost 6 bases and 3 bases, in that order; junction bases with no gene match: 5. The CDR3 DNA is TGTGCCAGCAGGCTACAGGGGGCGGACACCGGGGAGCTGTTTTTT. Translation gives CASRLQGADTGELFF.

This chain uses TRBV4-1 with TRBJ2-5; maybe TRBD1 (5 bases). This CDR3 has 14 residues. Trimming shortened V by 3 bases and J by 1 base, and 9 bases separated the two germline ends. CDR1 and CDR2 (germline): MGHRA, YSYEKL. The DNA for the CDR3 is TGCGCCAGCAGCCAGGCAGGGATCCAAGAGACCCAGTACTTC. Translation gives CASSQAGIQETQYF.